This entry lists 5 T cell receptor beta chains sequenced from one sample in a study of blood T cell repertoires in COVID-19. TCRdb's copy holds only in-frame clones and misses some; the assay was immunoSEQ multiplex PCR. The repertoire has 65,000 to 85,000 clones, around nine tenths of them found once; the top ten carry approximately 19%. Sample: peripheral blood. Every receptor here comes from a human donor in a cohort sampled during active COVID-19.

This clone was seen just once. The chain combines TRBV6-4 with TRBJ1-5; D gene unclear. From germline, CDR1 is MRHNA and CDR2 SNTAGT. The CDR3 is 14 residues long. V lost 4 bases and J 3 bases, leaving 10 bases between the germline ends. The CDR3 nucleotides are TGTGCCAGCAGTGTATCGGGGAACAATCAGCCCCAGCATTTT. It codes for CASSVSGNNQPQHF.

This clone occurred a few times. The rearrangement joins TRBV6-5 to TRBJ1-2; D may be TRBD1 (6 bases). Germline CDR1 and CDR2: MNHEY and SVGAGI. This CDR3 spans 13 amino acids. The V end was cut by 3 bases, the J end by 8 bases, with 13 bases between. The CDR3 sequence is CASSYLGGDGYTF. For the CDR3, the DNA is TGTGCCAGCAGTTATCTTGGGGGCGACGGCTACACCTTC.

V usage is TRBV16 and J usage is TRBJ1-1; 7 nucleotides match TRBD1. Germline V gene sequence: CDR1 KGHSY, CDR2 FQNENV. Trimming removed 1 base from V and 5 bases from J; junction bases left unmatched: 7. The length of the CDR3 is 15 residues. The CDR3, as DNA: TGTGCCAGCAGCCAATACGCAGGGGGAAGAACTGAAGCTTTCTTT. Residues: CASSQYAGGRTEAFF.

V and J are TRBV3-1 (or the pseudogene TRBV3-2) and TRBJ2-7, with D unclear. Looked up from germline, CDR1 is LGHDT and CDR2 is YNNKEL (reference sequence). V gave up 4 bases and J gave up 0 bases, with 4 bases separating them. This CDR3 contains 12 residues. CDR3 bases: TGTGCCAGCAGCCCCAACTCCTACGAGCAGTACTTC. It yields the protein CASSPNSYEQYF.

J is TRBJ2-1 and V is TRBV5-1; D perhaps matches TRBD2 (5 bases). This CDR3 spans 14 amino acids. Germline CDR1 reads SGHRS; CDR2 reads YFSETQ. The V and J ends lost 5 bases and 10 bases respectively, with 19 bases between them. CDR3 in DNA: TGCGCCAGCAGTTCCGGGGTGGGCGCCTTGGAGCAGTTCTTC. It codes for CASSSGVGALEQFF.